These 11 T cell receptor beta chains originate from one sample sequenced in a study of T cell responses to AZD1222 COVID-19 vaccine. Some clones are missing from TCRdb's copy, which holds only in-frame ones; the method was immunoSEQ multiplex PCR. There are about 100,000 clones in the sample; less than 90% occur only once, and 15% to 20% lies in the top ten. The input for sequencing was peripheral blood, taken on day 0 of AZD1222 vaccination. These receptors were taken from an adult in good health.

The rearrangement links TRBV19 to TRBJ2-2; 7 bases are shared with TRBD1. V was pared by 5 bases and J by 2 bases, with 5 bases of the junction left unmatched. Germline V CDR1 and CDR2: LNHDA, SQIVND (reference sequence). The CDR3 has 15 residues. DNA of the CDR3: TGTGCCAGTAGTGTATCAGGGGGTAACACCGGGGAGCTGTTTTTT. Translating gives CASSVSGGNTGELFF.

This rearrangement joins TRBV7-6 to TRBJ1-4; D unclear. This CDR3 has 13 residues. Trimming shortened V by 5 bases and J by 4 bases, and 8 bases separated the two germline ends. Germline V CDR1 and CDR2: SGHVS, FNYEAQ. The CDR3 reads CASSPTGNEKLFF. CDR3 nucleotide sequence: TGTGCCAGCAGCCCAACCGGTAATGAAAAACTGTTTTTT.

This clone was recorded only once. CDR3: CASSYSTGYGYTF. DNA for the CDR3: TGTGCCAGCAGTTACTCGACAGGCTATGGCTACACCTTC. The V and J genes are TRBV6-5 and TRBJ1-2; weak D call: TRBD1 (6 bases). CDR1 and CDR2 (germline): MNHEY, SVGAGI. Trimming cost V 0 bases and J 4 bases, with 6 bases left between them. The CDR3 length is 13 residues.

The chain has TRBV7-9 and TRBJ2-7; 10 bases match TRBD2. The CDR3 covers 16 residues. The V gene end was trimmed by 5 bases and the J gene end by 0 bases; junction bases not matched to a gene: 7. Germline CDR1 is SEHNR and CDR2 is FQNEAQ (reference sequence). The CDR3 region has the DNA TGTGCCAGCAGCCTTCTAGCGGGGGCCTTCTCCTACGAGCAGTACTTC. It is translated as CASSLLAGAFSYEQYF.

The CDR3 DNA is TGTGCCAGCAGCCAAGGAAACACCATATATTTT. Residues: CASSQGNTIYF. The chain employs TRBV14 and TRBJ1-3; no clear D gene. Trimming took 1 base from V and 5 from J, leaving 0 bases between them. The germline V gene encodes CDR1 SGHDN and CDR2 FVKESK. The length of the CDR3 is 11 residues.

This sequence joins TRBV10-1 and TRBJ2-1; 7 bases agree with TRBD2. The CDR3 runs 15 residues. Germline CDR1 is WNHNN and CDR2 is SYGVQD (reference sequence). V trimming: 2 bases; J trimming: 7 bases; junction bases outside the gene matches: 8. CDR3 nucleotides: TGCGCCAGCAGTGAGGGGGGACGGCGGGGGAATGAGCAGTTCTTC. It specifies CASSEGGRRGNEQFF.

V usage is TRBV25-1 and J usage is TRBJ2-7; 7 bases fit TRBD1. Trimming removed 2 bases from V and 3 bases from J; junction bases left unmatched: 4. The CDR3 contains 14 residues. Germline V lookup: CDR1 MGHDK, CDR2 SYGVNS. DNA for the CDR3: TGTGCCAGCAGTGAACTCACAGGGGACTACGAGCAGTACTTC. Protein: CASSELTGDYEQYF.

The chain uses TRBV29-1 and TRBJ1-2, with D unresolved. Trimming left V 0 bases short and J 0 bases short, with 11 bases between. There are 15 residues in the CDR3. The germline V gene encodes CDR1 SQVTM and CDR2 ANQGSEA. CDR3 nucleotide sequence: TGCAGCGTTGAAGATCACAGAACATCTAACTATGGCTACACCTTC. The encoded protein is CSVEDHRTSNYGYTF.

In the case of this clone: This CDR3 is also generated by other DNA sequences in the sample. CDR3 region: CASSLGGQGETQYF. CDR3 in DNA: TGCGCCAGCAGCTTGGGGGGACAGGGTGAGACCCAGTACTTC. The chain is built from TRBV5-1 and TRBJ2-5, with TRBD1 matching 9 bases. The CDR3 contains 14 residues. Germline CDR1 is SGHRS and CDR2 is YFSETQ. After removal of 0 bases from V and 5 bases from J, the junction contained 2 bases not matched to a gene.

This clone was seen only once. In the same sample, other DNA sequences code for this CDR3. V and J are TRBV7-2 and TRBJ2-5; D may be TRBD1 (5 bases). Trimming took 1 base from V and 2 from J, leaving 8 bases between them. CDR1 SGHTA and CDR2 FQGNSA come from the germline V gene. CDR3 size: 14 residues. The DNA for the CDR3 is TGTGCCAGCAGCTTAGGGCAGGGTCAAGAGACCCAGTACTTC. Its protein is CASSLGQGQETQYF. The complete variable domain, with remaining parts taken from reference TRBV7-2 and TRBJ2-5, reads GAGVSQSPSNKVTEKGKDVELRCDPISGHTALYWYRQSLGQGLEFLIYFQGNSAPDKSGLPSDRFSAERTGGSVSTLTIQRTQQEDSAVYLCASSLGQGQETQYFGPGTRLLVL.

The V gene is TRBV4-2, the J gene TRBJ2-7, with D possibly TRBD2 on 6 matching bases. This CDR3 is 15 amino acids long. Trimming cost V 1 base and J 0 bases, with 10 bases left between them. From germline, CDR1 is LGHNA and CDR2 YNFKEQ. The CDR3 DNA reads TGTGCCAGCAGCCAAGGGCTAGCGAACTCCTACGAGCAGTACTTC. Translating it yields CASSQGLANSYEQYF.